The next 20 T cell receptor beta chains were all read from a single sample in a study of T cell responses to AZD1222 COVID-19 vaccine. Data came from immunoSEQ multiplex PCR; TCRdb stores just in-frame clones and leaves some out. This sample carries tens of thousands of clones, around 78% of them seen once, and the ten largest clones take roughly 4.5%. Specimen: peripheral blood, collected 28 days after the second AZD1222 dose. The receptors here all came from an adult who received the AZD1222 COVID-19 vaccine.

This chain links TRBV19 with TRBJ2-2; the D is unclear. This CDR3 has 16 amino acids. The V end was cut by 3 bases, the J end by 7 bases, with 18 bases between. Looked up from germline, CDR1 is LNHDA and CDR2 is SQIVND (reference sequence). The CDR3 protein is CASSIIVTSGVGELFF. The DNA of the CDR3 is TGTGCCAGTAGTATCATCGTAACTTCTGGCGTCGGGGAGCTGTTTTTT.

In this sample, this clone turned up once. CDR3 bases: TGTGCCAGCAGTTTAAGACAGGGGTCTTGGGGCTACACCTTC. Translating it yields CASSLRQGSWGYTF. The genes are TRBV6-1 and TRBJ1-2, with 8 bases matching TRBD1. Germline-derived CDR1 and CDR2 are MNHNS and SASEGT. V lost 5 bases and J lost 8; bases outside the gene matches: 10. The CDR3 sequence is 14 residues long.

The chain combines TRBV7-9 with TRBJ2-1, with 7 bases aligning to TRBD1. V lost 5 bases and J lost 6; bases outside the gene matches: 7. The germline V gene has CDR1 SEHNR and CDR2 FQNEAQ (reference sequence). The CDR3 length is 14 residues. Here the CDR3 DNA reads TGTGCCAGCAGCATCGACAGGGCCCCCAATGAGCAGTTCTTC. Translating gives CASSIDRAPNEQFF.

This clone was picked up a small number of times. This chain links TRBV7-8 with TRBJ2-5; D ambiguous. The germline V and J ends were trimmed by 5 bases and 4 bases, with 8 bases remaining between them. CDR3 length: 12 residues. Germline CDR1 is SGHVS and CDR2 is FQNEAQ. CDR3 in amino acids: CASSLTVETQYF. CDR3 DNA: TGTGCCAGCAGCCTAACTGTAGAGACCCAGTACTTC.

This clone has just a few counts. The chain recombines TRBV27 with TRBJ1-2; 7 positions agree with TRBD1. Germline V gene sequence: CDR1 MNHEY, CDR2 SMNVEV (reference sequence). V shed 5 bases, J shed 4 bases, and the junction held 10 bases outside the gene matches. The CDR3 is 15 amino acids. The CDR3 loop is CASSLRQGPLYGYTF. The DNA for the CDR3 is TGTGCCAGCAGTCTCAGACAGGGCCCCCTCTATGGCTACACCTTC.

The rearrangement links TRBV4-3 to TRBJ1-3; D remains unclear. V shed 1 base and J shed 5 bases, with 21 bases lying between them. This CDR3 spans 18 amino acids. Germline-derived CDR1 and CDR2 are LGHNA and YSLEER. The chain's CDR3 is CASSQGLAAGYARNTIYF. The CDR3 DNA sequence: TGCGCCAGCAGCCAAGGGTTGGCCGCTGGTTACGCTCGAAACACCATATATTTT.

The chain combines TRBV10-3 with TRBJ2-7, with 11 nucleotides matching TRBD1. V shed 3 bases, J shed 3 bases, and the junction held 4 bases outside the gene matches. The CDR3 covers 15 residues. Germline V gene sequence: CDR1 ENHRY, CDR2 SYGVKD. CDR3 coding DNA: TGTGCCATCAGTGATGGGACAGGGGGTCTCTACGAGCAGTACTTC. Its protein product is CAISDGTGGLYEQYF.

The J gene is TRBJ1-1, the V gene TRBV7-8; 11 bases agree with TRBD1. The CDR3 is 16 residues long. V was clipped by 1 base and J by 4 bases; unmatched bases: 5. Germline values: CDR1 SGHVS, CDR2 FQNEAQ. The CDR3: CASSLVWGTGGTEAFF. DNA for the CDR3: TGTGCCAGCAGCTTAGTTTGGGGGACAGGGGGCACTGAAGCTTTCTTT.

This chain connects TRBV6-2 or TRBV6-3 to TRBJ2-7; D might be TRBD2 (6 bases). Between the trimmed V and J ends, which lost 6 bases and 4 bases, there was a span of 16 bases. Germline V gives CDR1 MNHEY, CDR2 SVGEGT. The length of the CDR3 is 14 residues. CDR3 residues: CASSLRRDGYEQYF. CDR3 nucleotides: TGTGCCAGCAGCCTCAGGAGGGATGGTTACGAGCAGTACTTC.

This chain uses TRBV11-2 with TRBJ2-1; TRBD1 matches at 9 bases. The CDR3 sequence is 16 residues long. Per germline, CDR1 SGHAT and CDR2 FQNNGV. Trimming removed 6 bases from V and 1 base from J; junction bases left unmatched: 7. DNA for the CDR3: TGTGCCAGCAGATCAACAGGGGGCAAGTCCTACAATGAGCAGTTCTTC. Translating it yields CASRSTGGKSYNEQFF.

This chain connects TRBV10-2 to TRBJ2-5, with D perhaps given as TRBD1 or TRBD2 (6 bases each). The CDR3 extends over 15 amino acids. Germline V gene data show CDR1 as WSHSY and CDR2 as SAAADI. V was cut by 6 bases and J by 2 bases, with 16 bases left in between. CDR3 protein: CASRGGRGGQETQYF. In DNA form, the CDR3 reads TGCGCCAGCAGAGGGGGGCGGGGCGGGCAAGAGACCCAGTACTTC.

The chain is built from TRBV7-2 and TRBJ1-2, with TRBD1 as a possible D gene (5 bases). This CDR3 has 14 residues. V lost 4 bases to trimming and J lost 3 bases, with 12 bases between them. CDR1 is SGHTA, CDR2 FQGNSA, per germline. CDR3 DNA: TGTGCCAGCAGCTCCCCGCCGGGGGACTATGGCTACACCTTC. As protein: CASSSPPGDYGYTF.

The rearrangement joins TRBV15 to TRBJ1-4, with D possibly being TRBD1 (6 bases). V was pared by 2 bases and J by 7 bases, with 11 bases between. Germline CDR1 reads LNHNV; CDR2 reads YYDKDF (reference sequence). The length of the CDR3 is 14 residues. CDR3 protein: CATSRTGSAEKLFF. The DNA of the CDR3 is TGTGCCACCAGCAGAACAGGGTCGGCTGAAAAACTGTTTTTT.

CDR3 sequence reads: CASSYSAGESQPQHF. The CDR3 coding sequence is TGTGCCAGCAGTTACTCGGCAGGCGAAAGTCAGCCCCAGCATTTT. The V and J genes are TRBV6-2 or TRBV6-3 and TRBJ1-5, with no clear D. CDR1 MNHEY and CDR2 SVGEGT come from the germline V gene. CDR3 size: 15 residues. V lost 0 bases to trimming and J lost 6 bases, with 12 bases between them.

This clone was recorded a few times. The rearrangement links TRBV12-3 or TRBV12-4 to TRBJ1-2; 9 bases align to TRBD1. V trimming: 6 bases; J trimming: 7 bases; junction bases outside the gene matches: 6. This CDR3 contains 13 residues. The CDR3 nucleotides are TGTGCCAGCAGCCGGGGACAGGGAGGTGGCTACACCTTC. Protein product: CASSRGQGGGYTF.

The rearrangement links TRBV7-2 to TRBJ2-1, with TRBD1 as a possible D gene (6 bases). The CDR3 length is 14 residues. CDR1 and CDR2 (germline): SGHTA, FQGNSA. V lost 5 bases, J lost 10 bases, and 18 bases lay in between. The CDR3 sequence is CASSRWGLVGEQFF. CDR3 bases: TGTGCCAGCAGCCGTTGGGGGCTAGTTGGGGAGCAGTTCTTC.

The genes are TRBV7-9 and TRBJ1-4; D remains unclear. CDR1 is SEHNR and CDR2 is FQNEAQ in the germline V gene (reference sequence). Deletions cut 0 bases from V and 0 bases from J, with 8 bases between. This CDR3 comprises 16 residues. CDR3 amino acids: CASSLARESTNEKLFF. The CDR3 DNA follows: TGTGCCAGCAGCTTAGCGCGGGAATCAACTAATGAAAAACTGTTTTTT. Using reference TRBV7-9 and TRBJ1-4 for the parts outside the CDR3, the full variable domain is DTGVSQNPRHKITKRGQNVTFRCDPISEHNRLYWYRQTLGQGPEFLTYFQNEAQLEKSRLLSDRFSAERPKGSFSTLEIQRTEQGDSAMYLCASSLARESTNEKLFFGSGTQLSVL.

The chain recombines TRBV29-1 with TRBJ1-2; no definite D call. The CDR3 runs to 12 residues. Germline loops: CDR1 SQVTM, CDR2 ANQGSEA. The ends were cut back, 2 bases at V and 3 bases at J, with 7 bases in the middle. The CDR3 reads CSVEPRDYGYTF. DNA for the CDR3: TGCAGCGTTGAACCCCGTGACTATGGCTACACCTTC.

This clone has only a few counts. The V gene is TRBV4-1, the J gene TRBJ1-1; no clear D. With 2 bases removed from V and 1 base from J, the gap between germline ends came to 11 bases. CDR1 is MGHRA, CDR2 YSYEKL, per germline. The CDR3 covers 15 residues. The CDR3 DNA reads as TGCGCCAGCAGCCAAATACTTCAGCCGAACACTGAAGCTTTCTTT. Amino acids: CASSQILQPNTEAFF.

This clone appeared a single time. The chain recombines TRBV11-2 with TRBJ1-2; D call uncertain. Germline lookup yields CDR1 SGHAT and CDR2 FQNNGV. V lost 3 bases and J lost 5, with 7 bases in between. The CDR3 length is 12 residues. Here the CDR3 DNA reads TGTGCCAGCAGCTTCCTGGGGTATGGCTACACCTTC. This encodes CASSFLGYGYTF.